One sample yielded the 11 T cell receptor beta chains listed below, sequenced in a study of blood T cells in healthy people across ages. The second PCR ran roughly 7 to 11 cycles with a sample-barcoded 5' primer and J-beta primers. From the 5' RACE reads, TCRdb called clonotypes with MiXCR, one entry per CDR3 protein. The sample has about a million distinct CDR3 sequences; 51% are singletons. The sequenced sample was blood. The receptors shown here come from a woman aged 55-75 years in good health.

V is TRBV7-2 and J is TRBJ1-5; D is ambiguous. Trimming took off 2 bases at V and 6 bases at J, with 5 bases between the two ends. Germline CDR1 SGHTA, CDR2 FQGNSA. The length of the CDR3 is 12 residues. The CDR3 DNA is TGTACCAGCAGCTTATACAGTCAGCCCCAGCATTTT. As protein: CTSSLYSQPQHF.

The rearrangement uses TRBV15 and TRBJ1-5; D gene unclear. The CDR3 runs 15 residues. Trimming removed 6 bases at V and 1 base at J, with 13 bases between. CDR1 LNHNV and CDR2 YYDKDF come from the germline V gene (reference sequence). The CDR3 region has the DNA TGTGCCACCAGTGCAGTGGTCACCAGCAATCAGCCCCAGCATTTT. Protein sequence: CATSAVVTSNQPQHF.

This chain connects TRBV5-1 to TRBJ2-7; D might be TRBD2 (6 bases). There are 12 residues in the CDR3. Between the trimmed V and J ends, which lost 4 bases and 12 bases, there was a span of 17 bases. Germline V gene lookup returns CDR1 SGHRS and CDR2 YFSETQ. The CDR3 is CASSRETDETYF. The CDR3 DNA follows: TGCGCCAGCAGCCGGGAGACCGACGAGACGTACTTC.

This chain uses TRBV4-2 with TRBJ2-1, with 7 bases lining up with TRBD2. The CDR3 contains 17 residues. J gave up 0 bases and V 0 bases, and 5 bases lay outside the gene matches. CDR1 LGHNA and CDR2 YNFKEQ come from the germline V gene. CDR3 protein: CASSQEDAGVSYNEQFF. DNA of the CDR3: TGTGCCAGCAGCCAAGAAGACGCGGGAGTCTCCTACAATGAGCAGTTCTTC.

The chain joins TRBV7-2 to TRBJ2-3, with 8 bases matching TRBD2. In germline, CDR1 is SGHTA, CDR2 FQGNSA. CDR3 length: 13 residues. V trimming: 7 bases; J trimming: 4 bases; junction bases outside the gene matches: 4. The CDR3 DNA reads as TGTGCCAGCAACCGGGGGGGGTCAGATACGCAGTATTTT. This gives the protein CASNRGGSDTQYF.

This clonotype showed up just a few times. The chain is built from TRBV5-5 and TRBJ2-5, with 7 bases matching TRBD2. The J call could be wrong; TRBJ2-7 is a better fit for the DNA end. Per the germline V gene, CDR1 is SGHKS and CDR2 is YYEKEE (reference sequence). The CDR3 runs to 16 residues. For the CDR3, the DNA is TGTGCCAGCCGGAGGAGGGACGCCGGGACTAACTACGAGCAGTACTTC. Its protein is CASRRRDAGTNYEQYF.

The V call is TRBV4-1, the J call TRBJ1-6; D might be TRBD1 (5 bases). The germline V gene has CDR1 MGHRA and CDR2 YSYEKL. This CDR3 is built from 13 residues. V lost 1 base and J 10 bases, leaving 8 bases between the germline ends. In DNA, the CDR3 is TGCGCCAGCAGCCAAGGTGGGGGGTCACCCCTCCACTTT. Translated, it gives CASSQGGGSPLHF.

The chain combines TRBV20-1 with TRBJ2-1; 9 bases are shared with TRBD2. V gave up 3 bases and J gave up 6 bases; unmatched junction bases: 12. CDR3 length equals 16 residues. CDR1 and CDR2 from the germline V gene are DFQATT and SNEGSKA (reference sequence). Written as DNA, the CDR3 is TGCAGTGCTAGTAGCGGGGGTACGAGGGAGGGCAATGAGCAGTTCTTC. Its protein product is CSASSGGTREGNEQFF.

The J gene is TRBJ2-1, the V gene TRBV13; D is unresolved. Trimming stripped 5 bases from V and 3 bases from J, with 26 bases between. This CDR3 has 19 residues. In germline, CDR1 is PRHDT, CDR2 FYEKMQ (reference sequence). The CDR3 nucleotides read TGTGCCAGCAGCCCTCCCCCAATTAACGCCCCAATAGACTACAATGAGCAGTTCTTC. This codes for CASSPPPINAPIDYNEQFF.

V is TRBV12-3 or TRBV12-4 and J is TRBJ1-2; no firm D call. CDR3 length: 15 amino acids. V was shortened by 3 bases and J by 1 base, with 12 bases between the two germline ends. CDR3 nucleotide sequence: TGTGCCAGCAGTTTTGGTCCCCGAGATAACTATGGCTACACCTTC. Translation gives CASSFGPRDNYGYTF.

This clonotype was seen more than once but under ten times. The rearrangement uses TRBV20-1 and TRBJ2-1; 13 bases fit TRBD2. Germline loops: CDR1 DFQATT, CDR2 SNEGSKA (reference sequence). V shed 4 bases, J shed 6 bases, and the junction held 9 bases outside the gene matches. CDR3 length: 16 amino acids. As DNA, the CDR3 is TGCAGTGCTAATCTACCACTAGCGGGAGGGCCCAATGAGCAGTTCTTC. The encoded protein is CSANLPLAGGPNEQFF.